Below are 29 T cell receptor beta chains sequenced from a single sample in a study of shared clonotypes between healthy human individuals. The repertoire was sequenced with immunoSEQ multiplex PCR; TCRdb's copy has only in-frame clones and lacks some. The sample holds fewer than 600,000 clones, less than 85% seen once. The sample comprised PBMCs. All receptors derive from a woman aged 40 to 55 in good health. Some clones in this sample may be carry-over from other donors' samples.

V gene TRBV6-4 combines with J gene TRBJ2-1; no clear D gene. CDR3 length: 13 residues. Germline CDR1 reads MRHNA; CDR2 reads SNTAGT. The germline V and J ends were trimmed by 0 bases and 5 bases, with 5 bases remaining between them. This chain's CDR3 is CASSDSENNEQFF. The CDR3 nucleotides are TGTGCCAGCAGTGACTCCGAGAACAATGAGCAGTTCTTC.

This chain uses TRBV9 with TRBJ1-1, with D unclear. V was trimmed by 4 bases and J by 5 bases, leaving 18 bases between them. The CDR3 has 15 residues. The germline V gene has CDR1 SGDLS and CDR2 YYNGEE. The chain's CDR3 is CASSPRAKYQTEAFF. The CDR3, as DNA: TGTGCCAGCAGCCCAAGGGCTAAATACCAAACTGAAGCTTTCTTT.

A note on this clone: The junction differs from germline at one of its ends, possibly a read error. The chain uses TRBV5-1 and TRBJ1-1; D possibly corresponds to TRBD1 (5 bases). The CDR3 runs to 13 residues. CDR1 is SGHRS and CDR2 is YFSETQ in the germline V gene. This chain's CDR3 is CVSSVTVNTEAFF. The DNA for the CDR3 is TGCGTCAGCAGCGTGACAGTGAACACTGAAGCTTTCTTT.

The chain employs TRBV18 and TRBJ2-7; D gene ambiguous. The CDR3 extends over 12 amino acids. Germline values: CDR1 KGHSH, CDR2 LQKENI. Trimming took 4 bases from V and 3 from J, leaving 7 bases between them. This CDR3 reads CASSRDVYEQYF. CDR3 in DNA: TGTGCCAGCTCACGTGATGTCTACGAGCAGTACTTC.

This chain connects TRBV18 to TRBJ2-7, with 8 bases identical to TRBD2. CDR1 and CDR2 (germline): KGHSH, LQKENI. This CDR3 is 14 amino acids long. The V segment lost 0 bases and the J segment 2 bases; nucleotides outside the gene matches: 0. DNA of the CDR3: TGTGCCAGCTCACCACCGGGACTAGCCTACGAGCAGTACTTC. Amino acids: CASSPPGLAYEQYF.

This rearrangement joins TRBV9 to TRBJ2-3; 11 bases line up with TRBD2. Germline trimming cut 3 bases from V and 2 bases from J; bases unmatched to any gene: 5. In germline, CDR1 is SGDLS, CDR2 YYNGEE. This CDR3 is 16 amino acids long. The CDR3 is CASSEMGLADTDTQYF. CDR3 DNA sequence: TGTGCCAGCAGCGAAATGGGACTAGCGGACACAGATACGCAGTATTTT.

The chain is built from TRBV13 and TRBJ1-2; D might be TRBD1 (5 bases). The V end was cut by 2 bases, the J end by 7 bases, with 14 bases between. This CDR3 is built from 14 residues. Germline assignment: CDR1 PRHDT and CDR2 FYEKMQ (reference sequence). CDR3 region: CASSLSKGASGYTF. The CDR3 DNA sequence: TGTGCCAGCAGCTTATCAAAAGGGGCGTCTGGCTACACCTTC.

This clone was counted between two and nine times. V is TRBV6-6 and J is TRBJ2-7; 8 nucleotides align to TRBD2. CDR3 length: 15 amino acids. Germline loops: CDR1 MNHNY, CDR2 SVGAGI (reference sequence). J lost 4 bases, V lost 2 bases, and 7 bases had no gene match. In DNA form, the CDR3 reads TGTGCCAGCAGTTACGGGGGTAGCGGGAAGTACGAGCAGTACTTC. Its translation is CASSYGGSGKYEQYF.

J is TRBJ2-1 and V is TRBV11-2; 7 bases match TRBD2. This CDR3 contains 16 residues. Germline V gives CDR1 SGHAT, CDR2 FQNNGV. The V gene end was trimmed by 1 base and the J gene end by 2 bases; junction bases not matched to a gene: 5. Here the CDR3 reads CASSLGRLAPYNEQFF. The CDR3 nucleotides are TGTGCCAGCAGCTTAGGGAGACTAGCTCCCTACAATGAGCAGTTCTTC.

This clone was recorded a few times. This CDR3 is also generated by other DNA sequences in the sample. In DNA, the CDR3 is TGCGCCAGCAGCCAAGATCTGACAGCTATCGGACGGCCCGGGGAGCTGTTTTTT. This codes for CASSQDLTAIGRPGELFF. This chain connects TRBV4-1 to TRBJ2-2; a weak D match, TRBD1 (5 bases). Germline CDR1 reads MGHRA; CDR2 reads YSYEKL. V gave up 0 bases and J gave up 6 bases, with 20 bases separating them. This CDR3 comprises 18 residues.

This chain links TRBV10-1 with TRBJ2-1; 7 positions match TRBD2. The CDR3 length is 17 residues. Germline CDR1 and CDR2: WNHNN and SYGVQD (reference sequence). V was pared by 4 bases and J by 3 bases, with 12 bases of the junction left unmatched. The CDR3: CASSVRESGINYNEQFF. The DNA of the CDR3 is TGCGCCAGCAGTGTTCGCGAAAGCGGGATAAACTACAATGAGCAGTTCTTC.

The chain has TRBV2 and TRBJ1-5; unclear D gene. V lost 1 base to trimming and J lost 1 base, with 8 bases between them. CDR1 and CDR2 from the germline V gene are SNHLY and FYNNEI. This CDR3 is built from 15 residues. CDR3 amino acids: CASSEDGQSNQPQHF. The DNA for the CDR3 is TGTGCCAGCAGTGAAGATGGCCAGAGCAATCAGCCCCAGCATTTT.

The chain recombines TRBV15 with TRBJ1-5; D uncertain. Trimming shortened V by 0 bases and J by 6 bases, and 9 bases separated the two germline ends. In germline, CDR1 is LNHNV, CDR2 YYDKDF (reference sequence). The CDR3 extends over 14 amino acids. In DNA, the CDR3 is TGTGCCACCAGCAGAGATTTAACCCCTCAGCCCCAGCATTTT. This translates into CATSRDLTPQPQHF. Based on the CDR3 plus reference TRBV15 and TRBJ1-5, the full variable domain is DAMVIQNPRYQVTQFGKPVTLSCSQTLNHNVMYWYQQKSSQAPKLLFHYYDKDFNNEADTPDNFQSRRPNTSFCFLDIRSPGLGDTAMYLCATSRDLTPQPQHFGDGTRLSIL.

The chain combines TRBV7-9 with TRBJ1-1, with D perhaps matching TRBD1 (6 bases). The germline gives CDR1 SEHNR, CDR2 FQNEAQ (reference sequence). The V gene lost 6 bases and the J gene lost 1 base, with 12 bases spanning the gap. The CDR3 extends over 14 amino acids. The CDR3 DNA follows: TGTGCCAGCAGGTCCGGGACACAGAACACTGAAGCTTTCTTT. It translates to CASRSGTQNTEAFF.

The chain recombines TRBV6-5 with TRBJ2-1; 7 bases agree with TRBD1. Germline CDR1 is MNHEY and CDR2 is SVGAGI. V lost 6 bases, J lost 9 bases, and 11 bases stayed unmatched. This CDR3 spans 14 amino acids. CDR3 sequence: CASRPGTDLREQFF. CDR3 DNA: TGTGCCAGCAGGCCCGGGACAGACCTCCGTGAGCAGTTCTTC.

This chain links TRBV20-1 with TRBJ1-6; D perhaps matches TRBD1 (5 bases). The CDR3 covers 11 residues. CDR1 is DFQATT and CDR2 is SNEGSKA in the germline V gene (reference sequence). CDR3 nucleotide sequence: TGCAGGATCGACAGCAATTCACCCCTCCACTTT. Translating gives CRIDSNSPLHF.

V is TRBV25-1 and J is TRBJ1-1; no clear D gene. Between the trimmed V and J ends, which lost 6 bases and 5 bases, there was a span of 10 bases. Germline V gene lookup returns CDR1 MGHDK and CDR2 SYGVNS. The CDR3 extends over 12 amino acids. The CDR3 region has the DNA TGTGCCAGCAGGTTTTCGGGGACTGAAGCTTTCTTT. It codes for CASRFSGTEAFF. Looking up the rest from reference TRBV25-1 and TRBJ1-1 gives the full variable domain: EADIYQTPRYLVIGTGKKITLECSQTMGHDKMYWYQQDPGMELHLIHYSYGVNSTEKGDLSSESTVSRIRTEHFPLTLESARPSHTSQYLCASRFSGTEAFFGQGTRLTVV.

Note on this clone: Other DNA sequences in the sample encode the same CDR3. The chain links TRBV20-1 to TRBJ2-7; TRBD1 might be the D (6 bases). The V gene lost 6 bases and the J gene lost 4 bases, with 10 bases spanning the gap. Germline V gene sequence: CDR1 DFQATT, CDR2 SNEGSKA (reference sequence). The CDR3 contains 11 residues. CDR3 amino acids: CSARDNYEQYF. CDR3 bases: TGCAGTGCGAGGGACAATTACGAGCAGTACTTC.

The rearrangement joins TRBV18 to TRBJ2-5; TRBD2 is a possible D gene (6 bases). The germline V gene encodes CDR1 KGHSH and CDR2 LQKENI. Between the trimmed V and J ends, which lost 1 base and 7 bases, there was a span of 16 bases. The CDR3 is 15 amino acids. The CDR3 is CASSPRDSVYGTQYF. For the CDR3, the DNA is TGTGCCAGCTCACCACGGGACTCCGTCTACGGGACCCAGTACTTC.

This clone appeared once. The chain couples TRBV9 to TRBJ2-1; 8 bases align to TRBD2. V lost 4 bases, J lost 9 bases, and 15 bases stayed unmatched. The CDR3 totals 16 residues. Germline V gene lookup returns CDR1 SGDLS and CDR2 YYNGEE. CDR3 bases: TGTGCCAGCAGCCCCCCCGCCAGCGGGAGTATTGGTGAGCAGTTCTTC. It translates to CASSPPASGSIGEQFF.

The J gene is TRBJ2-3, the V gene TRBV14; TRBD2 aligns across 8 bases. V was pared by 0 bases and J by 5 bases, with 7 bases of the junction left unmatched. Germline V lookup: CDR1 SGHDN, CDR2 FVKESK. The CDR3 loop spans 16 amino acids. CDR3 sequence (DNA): TGTGCCAGCAGCCAAGACGGGAGGGCCTGGGTAGATACGCAGTATTTT. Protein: CASSQDGRAWVDTQYF.

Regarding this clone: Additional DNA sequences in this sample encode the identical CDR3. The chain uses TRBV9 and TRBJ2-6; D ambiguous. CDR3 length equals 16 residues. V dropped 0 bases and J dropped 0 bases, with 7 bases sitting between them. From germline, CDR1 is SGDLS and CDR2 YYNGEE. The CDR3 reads CASSVAGNSGANVLTF. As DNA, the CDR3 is TGTGCCAGCAGCGTAGCCGGAAACTCTGGGGCCAACGTCCTGACTTTC.

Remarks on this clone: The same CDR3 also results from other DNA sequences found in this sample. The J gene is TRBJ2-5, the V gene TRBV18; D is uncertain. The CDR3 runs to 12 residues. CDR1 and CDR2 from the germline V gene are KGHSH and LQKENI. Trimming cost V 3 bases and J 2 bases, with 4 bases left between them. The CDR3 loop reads CASSPGQETQYF. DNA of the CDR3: TGTGCCAGCTCACCTGGTCAAGAGACCCAGTACTTC.

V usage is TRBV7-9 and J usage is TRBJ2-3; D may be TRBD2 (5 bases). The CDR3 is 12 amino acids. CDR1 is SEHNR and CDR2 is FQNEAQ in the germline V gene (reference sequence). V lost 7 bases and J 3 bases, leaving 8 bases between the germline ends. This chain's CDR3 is CASTGGTDTQYF. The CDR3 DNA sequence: TGTGCCAGCACCGGAGGAACAGATACGCAGTATTTT.

The CDR3 nucleotides are TGTGCCAGCTCAAGGAGCCAAGGGCAGCCCCAGCATTTT. Translated: CASSRSQGQPQHF. This chain connects TRBV19 to TRBJ1-5; unclear D gene. Germline V gene lookup returns CDR1 LNHDA and CDR2 SQIVND (reference sequence). The CDR3 consists of 13 residues. Between the trimmed V and J ends, which lost 9 bases and 7 bases, there was a span of 16 bases. Together with reference TRBV19 and TRBJ1-5, the CDR3 gives the full variable domain: DGGITQSPKYLFRKEGQNVTLSCEQNLNHDAMYWYRQDPGQGLRLIYYSQIVNDFQKGDIAEGYSVSREKKESFPLTVTSAQKNPTAFYLCASSRSQGQPQHFGDGTRLSIL.

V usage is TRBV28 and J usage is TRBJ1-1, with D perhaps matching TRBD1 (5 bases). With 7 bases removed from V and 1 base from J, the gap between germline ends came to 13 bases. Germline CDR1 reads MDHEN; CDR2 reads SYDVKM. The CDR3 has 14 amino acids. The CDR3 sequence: CASTPGHRNTEAFF. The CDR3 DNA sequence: TGTGCCAGCACTCCCGGACATCGGAACACTGAAGCTTTCTTT.

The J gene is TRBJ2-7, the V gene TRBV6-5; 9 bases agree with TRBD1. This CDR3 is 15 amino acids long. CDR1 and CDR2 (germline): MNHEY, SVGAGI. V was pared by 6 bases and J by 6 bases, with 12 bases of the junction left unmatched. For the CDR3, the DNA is TGTGCCAGCAGCTCGGACAGGGGACCCTGGGGCGAGCAGTACTTC. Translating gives CASSSDRGPWGEQYF.

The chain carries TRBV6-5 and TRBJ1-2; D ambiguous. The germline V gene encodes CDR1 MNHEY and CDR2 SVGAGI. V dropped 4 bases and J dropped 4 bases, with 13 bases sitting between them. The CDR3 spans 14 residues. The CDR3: CASSSLLRRYGYTF. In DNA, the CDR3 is TGTGCCAGCAGTTCCCTACTACGACGCTATGGCTACACCTTC.

The CDR3 DNA is TGCGCCAGCAGCCAAGATCACTCAGGATCGAACACCGGGGAGCTGTTTTTT. Its translation is CASSQDHSGSNTGELFF. The chain links TRBV4-3 to TRBJ2-2; no definite D call. CDR1 is LGHNA, CDR2 YSLEER, per germline. The CDR3 runs 17 residues. Trimming took off 0 bases at V and 0 bases at J, with 11 bases between the two ends.